This TCR beta chain was sequenced during a study of shared clonotypes between healthy human individuals. Free of recent acute infections or vaccinations, the donors were healthy HIV-negative adults. Every immunoSEQ plate was one replicate of a subset's evenly spread DNA. Roughly 27,000 T cell genomes, or roughly 200 ng DNA, went into the sorted-subset replicate PCRs. In the original workflow: For the immunoSEQ data, sequences were junction-only without quality scores, so filtering differed. Some clones are missing from TCRdb's copy, which holds only in-frame ones; the method was immunoSEQ multiplex PCR. The V and J calls and the clone size are those of that table, but D and trimming were determined from the DNA. This sample yields 1,400,000 or so clones, of which 98% to 99% are seen a single time; 0.36% belongs to the top ten. Trimming left V 10 bases short and J 2 bases short, with 18 bases between. The CDR3 is 14 amino acids. The germline CDR1 and CDR2 sequences are MDHEN and SYDVKM.

The sequence was obtained from a man aged 30 to 39 in good health. The material sequenced was naive CD4+ T cells sorted from blood. The subset is: CD45RA+ positively selected. V and J are TRBV28 and TRBJ2-7, with D tentatively TRBD2 (5 bases). The CDR3 bases are TGTGCCACCTTGGGAGCGTCCCCCACCTACGAGCAGTACTTC. Translating it yields CATLGASPTYEQYF.